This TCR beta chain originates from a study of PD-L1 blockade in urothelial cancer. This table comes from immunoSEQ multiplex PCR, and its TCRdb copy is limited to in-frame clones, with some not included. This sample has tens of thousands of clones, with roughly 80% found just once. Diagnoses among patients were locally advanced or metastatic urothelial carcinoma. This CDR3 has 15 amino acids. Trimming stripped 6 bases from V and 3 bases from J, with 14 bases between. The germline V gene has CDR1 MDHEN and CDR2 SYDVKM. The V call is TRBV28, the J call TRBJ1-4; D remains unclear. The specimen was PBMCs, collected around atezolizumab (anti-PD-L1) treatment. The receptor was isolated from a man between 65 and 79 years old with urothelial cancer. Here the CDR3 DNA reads TGTGCCAGCAGCCCAAGTTCACAGTCTAATGAAAAACTGTTTTTT. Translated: CASSPSSQSNEKLFF. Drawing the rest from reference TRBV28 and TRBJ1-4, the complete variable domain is DVKVTQSSRYLVKRTGEKVFLECVQDMDHENMFWYRQDPGLGLRLIYFSYDVKMKEKGDIPEGYSVSREKKERFSLILESASTNQTSMYLCASSPSSQSNEKLFFGSGTQLSVL.